The 17 T cell receptor beta chains below come from one sample, sequenced in a study of CXCR3-negative and CXCR3-positive naive CD8 T cells. Whole-study findings and limits: The study found more hydrophobic TRB CDR3s in CXCR3-positive naive cells than in CXCR3-negative naive cells.

No cognate antigen is known for these TCRs. Through 5' RACE with UMI labels, the TRB cDNA libraries were prepared. From its re-call of the 5' RACE reads, TCRdb lists each CDR3 protein once, without DNA. This table lists approximately 90,000 distinct CDR3 sequences. The sample consisted of naive CXCR3+ CD8+ T cells from blood. The subset: CD45RO-CCR7+CD27+CD95- naive CD8+ T cells expressing CXCR3 (TNR3+). The receptors come from a human donor in good health. Some clones in this sample may be carry-over from other donors' samples.

The chain employs TRBV12-3 or TRBV12-4 and TRBJ2-2. The CDR3 sequence is 11 residues long. The CDR3: CASSFTGELFF.

This chain joins TRBV28 and TRBJ2-5; TCRdb designates TRBD2, a call that cannot be tested without DNA. The CDR3 is 11 amino acids. Germline values: CDR1 MDHEN, CDR2 SYDVKM. The chain's CDR3 is CASIAGSTQYF.

V gene TRBV28 combines with J gene TRBJ1-4; with no DNA, the TCRdb D assignment of TRBD1 cannot be verified. The CDR3 extends over 14 amino acids. Germline V gene lookup returns CDR1 MDHEN and CDR2 SYDVKM. The CDR3 loop reads CASSFDRGNEKLFF.

This chain uses TRBV12-3 or TRBV12-4 with TRBJ1-1; TCRdb's D call of TRBD1 is untestable without DNA. This CDR3 spans 13 amino acids. The CDR3 spells CASSLSGATEAFF.

The chain recombines TRBV27 with TRBJ2-5; TCRdb outputs TRBD1, but without DNA this stays unchecked. The germline CDR1 and CDR2 sequences are MNHEY and SMNVEV (reference sequence). The CDR3 has 13 residues. The CDR3 sequence: CASSSGDQETQYF.

The genes are TRBV29-1 and TRBJ2-7; the TCRdb D gene call, TRBD2, has no DNA to confirm it. The CDR3 has 13 residues. Germline assignment: CDR1 SQVTM and CDR2 ANQGSEA. The chain's CDR3 is CSVPGDWQGEQYF.

This chain links TRBV5-5 with TRBJ2-5. The germline gives CDR1 SGHKS, CDR2 YYEKEE (reference sequence). The CDR3 extends over 14 amino acids. CDR3 loop: CASSLRGSQETQYF.

The chain couples TRBV6-2 or TRBV6-3 to TRBJ2-1; TCRdb indicates TRBD2, and absent DNA this call remains unverified. The CDR3 covers 13 residues. Germline V lookup: CDR1 MNHEY, CDR2 SVGEGT. CDR3 sequence reads: CASSLGLHNEQFF.

This chain's CDR3 is CSVEWVGIEQFF. V and J are TRBV29-1 and TRBJ2-1. CDR1 and CDR2 from the germline V gene are SQVTM and ANQGSEA. This CDR3 spans 12 amino acids.

The CDR3 region is CSVEDPSGSVVAEQFF. The chain joins TRBV29-1 to TRBJ2-1; there is no DNA to check the TCRdb D call of TRBD2. The CDR3 extends over 16 amino acids. Germline values: CDR1 SQVTM, CDR2 ANQGSEA.

This sequence joins TRBV7-2 and TRBJ2-7; TCRdb calls TRBD1, which cannot be checked without DNA. This CDR3 is built from 17 residues. Per the germline V gene, CDR1 is SGHTA and CDR2 is FQGNSA. CDR3 protein: CASSLFPRQGDTYEQYF.

The chain uses TRBV3-1 and TRBJ2-1; lacking DNA, the TRBD2 call made by TCRdb goes unchecked. Germline V gene sequence: CDR1 LGHDT, CDR2 YNNKEL (reference sequence). The CDR3 covers 14 residues. This chain's CDR3 is CASSGAGGGNEQFF.

The chain combines TRBV18 with TRBJ2-1; TCRdb gives TRBD1 as the D gene, but with no DNA this cannot be confirmed. This CDR3 contains 13 residues. The germline gives CDR1 KGHSH, CDR2 LQKENI. The CDR3 is CASSGSGDNEQFF. The whole variable domain, filled in from reference TRBV18 and TRBJ2-1, reads NAGVMQNPRHLVRRRGQEARLRCSPMKGHSHVYWYRQLPEEGLKFMVYLQKENIIDESGMPKERFSAEFPKEGPSILRIQQVVRGDSAAYFCASSGSGDNEQFFGPGTRLTVL.

The V and J genes are TRBV7-8 and TRBJ1-2; the D call from TCRdb, TRBD1, cannot be confirmed without DNA. In germline, CDR1 is SGHVS, CDR2 FQNEAQ. The CDR3 is 15 amino acids. The CDR3 here is CASSPDGGSNYGYTF.

The chain's CDR3 is CASSQARAGDGHTF. The chain carries TRBV4-3 and TRBJ1-2; TCRdb reports TRBD1, a call that lacks DNA to check it against. Germline CDR1 is LGHNA and CDR2 is YSLEER. The CDR3 runs 14 residues.

This rearrangement joins TRBV5-4 to TRBJ2-2; as DNA is missing, the TRBD1 call by TCRdb cannot be tested. The CDR3 sequence is 16 residues long. Per the germline V gene, CDR1 is SGHNT and CDR2 is YYREEE (reference sequence). CDR3 in amino acids: CASSQGDRGNTGELFF.

The chain joins TRBV20-1 to TRBJ2-1; TCRdb calls TRBD2, which cannot be checked without DNA. Looked up from germline, CDR1 is DFQATT and CDR2 is SNEGSKA (reference sequence). The length of the CDR3 is 14 residues. The CDR3 spells CSANSGGDYNEQFF.